Listed below are T cell receptor beta chains from one sample, sequenced in a study of PD-1 blockade in classical Hodgkin lymphoma. Some clones are missing from TCRdb's copy, which holds only in-frame ones; the method was immunoSEQ multiplex PCR. The profile shows 29,000 or so clones, over 55% of them singletons. The source was peripheral blood mononuclear cells (PBMCs), collected before the second cycle of nivolumab. These receptors were collected from a human donor with classical Hodgkin lymphoma. Both conserved end residues are part of each CDR3.

j_call	v_call	cdr3_aa
TRBJ2-7	TRBV29-1	CSVEVRDTYEQYF
TRBJ2-3	TRBV4-1	CASSQGPGLAIVTQYF
TRBJ2-1	TRBV11-2	CASTDQPRAYNEQFF
TRBJ1-1	TRBV11-2	CASSLAGDTEAFF
TRBJ1-1	TRBV7-8	CASSLARLVILNTEAFF
TRBJ1-6	TRBV10-1	CASSERLDQGPHNSPLHF
TRBJ1-1	TRBV7-9	CASSPHSTGGNTEAFF
TRBJ2-7	TRBV9	CASSVDSTYEQYF
TRBJ2-7	TRBV7-9	CASSSTIGDPYEQYF
TRBJ2-7	TRBV6-6	CASSFEEAYEQYF
TRBJ2-5	TRBV28	CASSSRLGSSLRETQYF
TRBJ2-5	TRBV6-1	CASSSGQGKETQYF
TRBJ2-7	TRBV2	CASRPGRGTSYEQYF
TRBJ2-7	TRBV7-2	CASSSTGRYYEQYF
TRBJ1-6	TRBV5-1	CASSFGDDNSPLHF
TRBJ1-5	TRBV6-5	CASSSGLINQPQHF
TRBJ2-7	TRBV6-6	CASSQGGSSYEQYF
TRBJ2-3	TRBV13	CASSLQTDPQYF
TRBJ2-1	TRBV5-1	CASSTGIGGAWAEQFF
TRBJ1-1	TRBV5-1	CASSRETGNTEAFF
TRBJ2-5	TRBV2	CASSEGRVETQYF
TRBJ2-7	TRBV10-3	CAISGRTSGGADEQYF
TRBJ2-3	TRBV19	CASSITYYTDTQYF
TRBJ1-6	TRBV6-6	CAGQTGASYNSPLHF
TRBJ1-3	TRBV14	CASSQDSFLGNTIYF
TRBJ1-2	TRBV19	CASTGGYTYGYTF
TRBJ1-5	TRBV4-2	CASSQEVGRNLGNQPQHF
TRBJ1-1	TRBV30	CAWSVPITGGAFF
TRBJ2-2	TRBV29-1	CSVEEGVPGELFF
TRBJ1-5	TRBV15	CATSRDRNQPQHF
TRBJ1-1	TRBV29-1	CSVELPGKNEAFF
TRBJ1-6	TRBV27	CASGRQNSPLHF
TRBJ1-1	TRBV4-1	CASHGLLRNTEAFF
TRBJ1-3	TRBV30	CACPSGNTIYF
TRBJ2-1	TRBV27	CASSFRKGGTGYNEQFF
TRBJ1-4	TRBV6-6	CASSPRSARGNEKLFF
TRBJ1-1	TRBV6-5	CASSYKGGGGTEAFF
TRBJ2-1	TRBV27	CASRLAGSNEQFF
TRBJ2-7	TRBV11-2	CASSFHRGVGYEQYF
TRBJ1-2	TRBV7-2	CASSFTAGPQGDGYTF
TRBJ2-2	TRBV5-8	CASSHSPPKTSGVFTGELFF
TRBJ1-5	TRBV6-5	CASSPNRGVNQPQHF
TRBJ2-5	TRBV18	CASSPPLGLGETQYF
TRBJ1-2	TRBV6-1	CASSAYQGAYGYTF
TRBJ2-7	TRBV18	CATRRSGEGEQYF
TRBJ1-2	TRBV6-6	CASSPIMTGRAEGYTF
TRBJ1-2	TRBV2	CASSEALTTEGDGYTF
TRBJ1-2	TRBV4-1	CASSQDGQGSNYGYTF
TRBJ2-1	TRBV4-2	CASSHPTGDSINEQFF
TRBJ1-3	TRBV4-1	CASSQDEVLGNTIYF
TRBJ2-1	TRBV7-2	CASSPGTQEQFF
TRBJ2-1	TRBV2	CASIRLPWGDEQFF
TRBJ2-3	TRBV10-3	CAISELAGGSTDTQYF
TRBJ1-1	TRBV6-5	CASSYTTGSGEAFF
TRBJ2-2	TRBV5-1	CASSLGELNTGELFF
TRBJ1-1	TRBV30	CAWSVPTGEPEAFF
TRBJ2-5	TRBV19	CASSRGGETQYF
TRBJ2-5	TRBV9	CASSVDTSLSQETQYF
TRBJ2-1	TRBV9	CASSVEDPRRGDNEQFF